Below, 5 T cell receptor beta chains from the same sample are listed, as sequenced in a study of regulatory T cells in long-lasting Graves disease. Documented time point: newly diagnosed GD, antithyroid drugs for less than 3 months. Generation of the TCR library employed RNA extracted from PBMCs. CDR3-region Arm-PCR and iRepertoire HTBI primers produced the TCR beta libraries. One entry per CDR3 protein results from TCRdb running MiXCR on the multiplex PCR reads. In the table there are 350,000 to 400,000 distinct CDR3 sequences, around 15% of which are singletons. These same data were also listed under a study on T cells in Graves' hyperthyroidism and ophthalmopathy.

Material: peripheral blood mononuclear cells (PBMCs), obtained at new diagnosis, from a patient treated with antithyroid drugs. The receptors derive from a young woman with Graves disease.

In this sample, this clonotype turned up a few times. The CDR3 sequence is CASSRLDRESTDTQYF. In nucleotides, the CDR3 is TGTGCCAGCAGTCGCCTCGACAGGGAGAGCACAGATACGCAGTATTTT. V usage is TRBV7-9 and J usage is TRBJ2-3; 7 bases agree with TRBD1. CDR1 and CDR2 from the germline V gene are SEHNR and FQNEAQ (reference sequence). The CDR3 is 16 residues long. V dropped 6 bases and J dropped 0; count of bases not matched to a gene: 9. Supplemented by reference TRBV7-9 and TRBJ2-3, the full variable domain reads DTGVSQNPRHKITKRGQNVTFRCDPISEHNRLYWYRQTLGQGPEFLTYFQNEAQLEKSRLLSDRFSAERPKGSFSTLEIQRTEQGDSAMYLCASSRLDRESTDTQYFGPGTRLTVL.

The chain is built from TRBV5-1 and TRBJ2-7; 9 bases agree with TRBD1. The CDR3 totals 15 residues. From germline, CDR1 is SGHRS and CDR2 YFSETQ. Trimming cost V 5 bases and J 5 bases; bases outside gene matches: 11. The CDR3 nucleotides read TGCGCCAGCAGGCCGACCGGGACAGGGTCCCACGAGCAGTACTTC. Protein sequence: CASRPTGTGSHEQYF.

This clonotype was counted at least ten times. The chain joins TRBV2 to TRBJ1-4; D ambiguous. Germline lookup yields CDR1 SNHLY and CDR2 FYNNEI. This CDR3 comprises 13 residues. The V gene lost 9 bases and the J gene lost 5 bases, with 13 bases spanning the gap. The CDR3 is CASGSLPNEKLFF. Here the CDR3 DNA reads TGTGCCAGTGGGTCTTTGCCCAATGAAAAACTGTTTTTT.

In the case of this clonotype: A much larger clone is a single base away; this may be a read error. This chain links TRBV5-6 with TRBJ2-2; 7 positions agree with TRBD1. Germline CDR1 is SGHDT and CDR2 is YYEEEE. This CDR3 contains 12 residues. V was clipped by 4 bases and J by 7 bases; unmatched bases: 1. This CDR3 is CASSTGVGELFF. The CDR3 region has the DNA TGTGCCAGCAGCACAGGGGTCGGGGAGCTGTTTTTT.

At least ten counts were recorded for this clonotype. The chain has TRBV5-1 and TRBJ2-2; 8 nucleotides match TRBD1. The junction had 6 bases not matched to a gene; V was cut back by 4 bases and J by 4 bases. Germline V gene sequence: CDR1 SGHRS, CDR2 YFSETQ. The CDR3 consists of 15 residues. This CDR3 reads CASSTGQGSTGELFF. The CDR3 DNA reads TGCGCCAGCAGCACTGGACAGGGAAGCACCGGGGAGCTGTTTTTT.